This TCR beta chain is from a study of blood T cell repertoires in COVID-19. Background on the study: COVID-19 samples, acute and convalescent, were from the United States, Italy and Spain. T cells, B-cell-depleted T cells, or PBMCs supplied cDNA or gDNA.

How the authors handled the data: Amplification of reference gene primers provided the estimated nucleated cell counts. Produced via immunoSEQ multiplex PCR; TCRdb's table is partial and in-frame only. V, J and clone size are those of that table, while D and trimming were read from the DNA. The data show 210,000 or so clones, with approximately 85% seen just once and less than 6.5% held by the top ten. The CDR3 consists of 17 residues. Germline V gene data show CDR1 as LNHDA and CDR2 as SQIVND (reference sequence). V was pared by 5 bases and J by 0 bases, with 6 bases of the junction left unmatched. Source material: peripheral blood. This TCR was sampled from a woman in her 70s with active or convalescent COVID-19. The chain joins TRBV19 to TRBJ2-6; 8 positions agree with TRBD1. CDR3 protein: CASSSGQGVSGANVLTF. The CDR3 nucleotides are TGTGCCAGTAGTTCTGGACAGGGTGTCTCTGGGGCCAACGTCCTGACTTTC.